The present TCR beta chain was sequenced within a study of T-cell memory formation after mild COVID-19 (dated by TCRdb to the early 2020s). General notes on the study: Most TCR sequence clusters were specific to one of the two donors. Longitudinal TCRalpha and TCRbeta repertoire sequencing tracked T-cell clones expanding and contracting after mild COVID-19 in a couple of donors. The cohort comprised two young, previously healthy adult volunteers, one female and one male. Findings and caveats that apply to the study as a whole: The detection of some responding clones in pre-infection memory suggests that pre-existing cross-reactive memory T cells joined the SARS-CoV-2 response. Contracting CD4+ clones were located mainly in the CM and EM memory subsets, whereas CD8+ clones were found to be enriched in EMRA. SARS-CoV-2 specificity was not confirmed for the second-wave clones peaking on day 37. Only two mild cases were covered in the study, and larger cohorts including severe cases with pre-infection samples were considered necessary. Clones that contracted from day 15 to 85 showed balanced CD4/CD8 phenotypes, whereas a second wave of clones that expanded from day 15 to 37 leaned towards CD4+.

According to the germline V gene, CDR1 reads KGHDR and CDR2 reads SFDVKD. V and J are truncated by 5 bases and 4 bases respectively, leaving an intervening sequence of 12 bases. Taken from cysteine to phenylalanine, the CDR3 has 14 residues. The entry retains the CDR3 DNA only, 42 bases that are in frame from base 1. This clonotype was picked up a small number of times. The clone's antigen remains unknown. Base-call qualities are not available, and no considerably larger clone is one nucleotide away. TCRdb records Illumina NovaSeq 6000 as the sequencer. cDNA libraries for TCRalpha and TCRbeta were prepared by 5'RACE using constant-segment primers, with sample barcodes and unique molecular identifiers added. Trizol reagent was used to extract RNA from every sample. The libraries were amplified in two PCR steps, and the second step added a second sample barcode and Illumina TruSeq adapters. The libraries were sequenced on an Illumina NovaSeq using 2 x 150 bp paired-end reads. From the authors' description of their analysis: Demultiplexing of reads and collapsing into UMI-guided consensus sequences were performed with migec v1.2.7. Using mixcr v2.1.11, the UMI consensuses were aligned to TRA and TRB V and J templates and assembled into clonotypes. A clonotype was counted as expanded or contracted only if both edgeR and NoisET called the change significant, with noise models trained on biological replicates. For edgeR calls, a false discovery rate-adjusted p below 0.01 and a log2 fold-change threshold of 1 were applied. As an exploratory analysis of dynamics, max-normalized trajectories of the 1000 most abundant clonotypes were examined by PCA with hierarchical clustering. Separately sequenced CD4+ and CD8+ repertoires were used to assign a CD4 or CD8 phenotype to each responding clone. TCRdb reran the public reads through fastp at Q25 and MiXCR, keeping productive beta chains. Every entry covers one CDR3 protein and lists the most common genes and DNA from its rows. TCRdb, not the authors, supplied the V and J calls. Counted in this sample were around 440,000 distinct CDR3 sequences; around a sixth of them appeared once. Roughly an eighth of the sample comes from the top ten.

PBMCs were isolated by Ficoll-Paque density gradient centrifugation. This sequence was found in an adult woman who had mild COVID-19 (a few samples of this study predate the infection). The sample titles of this study are shuffled in the database, so cell type and time point are left out; the donor was told from shared clones. The chain was built from TRBV24-1 and TRBJ2-3; the D gene remains uncertain. Sequenced: PBMCs or a T cell subset sorted from them (not recorded which). The encoded CDR3 is CATSGGTWADTQYF. The DNA sequence is TGTGCCACCAGTGGAGGCACTTGGGCAGATACGCAGTATTTT.